This T cell receptor beta chain was retrieved from a study of cytomegalovirus exposure and HLA in healthy donors. Looking at the study overall: A data release that came early held approximately 92 million unique TCRs from HLA-typed donors.

The study ran its PCR with 60 Vbeta and 13 Jbeta primers. Libraries were prepared by immunoSEQ multiplex PCR; TCRdb keeps only in-frame clonotypes and omits some of them. The sample carries roughly 180,000 clones, about 75% recorded once. Findings of the study overall: Cytomegalovirus status was reportedly diagnosed by the classifier with high specificity and sensitivity. Sequencing had likely introduced a cluster of highly shared sequence variants as an artifact. The listing of 160 or so TCR beta chains classed them as cytomegalovirus-associated.

Trimming removed 5 bases from V and 3 bases from J; junction bases left unmatched: 6. This CDR3 is 15 amino acids long. The germline V gene has CDR1 KGHSH and CDR2 LQKENI. This clone was detected once. Antigen specificity is unknown. This clonotype was obtained from a woman in her forties in good health and CMV-seropositive. V is TRBV18 and J is TRBJ2-2; 7 nucleotides agree with TRBD1. The specimen was PBMCs. The CDR3 DNA is TGTGCCAGCTCAGGGTCCGGGACAGACACCGGGGAGCTGTTTTTT. Translation gives CASSGSGTDTGELFF.